This T cell receptor (beta chain) was observed in a study of blood T cell repertoires in COVID-19. As for the study in general: In each case, the material was cDNA or gDNA derived from T cells, B-cell-depleted T cells, or PBMCs.

Germline CDR1 is LNHDA and CDR2 is SQIVND (reference sequence). The CDR3 covers 16 residues. V gave up 6 bases and J gave up 0 bases; unmatched junction bases: 8. Methods used by the authors: Researchers report that nucleated cell counts were estimated from reference gene primer amplification. Measured with immunoSEQ multiplex PCR; TCRdb has only the in-frame clones, and not every one. For V, J and clone size, that table is used; D and trimming come from the DNA. The sample carries 120,000 to 150,000 clones, about 86% recorded once. This receptor was taken from a woman between 55 and 75 years old with acute or convalescent COVID-19. The specimen was peripheral blood. The V and J genes are TRBV19 and TRBJ1-5, with 7 bases fitting TRBD1. The chain's CDR3 is CASRYQGQVSNQPQHF. CDR3 nucleotide sequence: TGTGCCAGTAGATACCAAGGACAGGTTAGCAATCAGCCCCAGCATTTT.